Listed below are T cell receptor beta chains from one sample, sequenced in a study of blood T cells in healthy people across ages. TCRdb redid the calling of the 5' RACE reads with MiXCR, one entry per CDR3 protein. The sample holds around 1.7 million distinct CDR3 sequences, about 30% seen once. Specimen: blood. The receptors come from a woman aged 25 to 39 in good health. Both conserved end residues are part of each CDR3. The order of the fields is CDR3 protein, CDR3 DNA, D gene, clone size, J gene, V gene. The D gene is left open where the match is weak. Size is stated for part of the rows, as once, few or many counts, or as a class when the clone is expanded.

CASSLEPQYNEQFF TGTGCCAGCAGCCTCGAACCCCAGTACAATGAGCAGTTCTTC - - TRBJ2-1 TRBV7-2
CASSLVSGARMSYTF TGTGCCAGCAGCTTAGTATCAGGGGCCCGGATGAGCTACACCTTC - few TRBJ1-2 TRBV7-9
CASSRGDRVYSPLHF TGTGCCAGCAGCCGCGGGGACAGGGTGTATTCACCCCTCCACTTT TRBD1 many TRBJ1-6 TRBV12-3/TRBV12-4
CASTLTGESSYEQYF TGTGCCAGTACCCTGACAGGCGAGAGCTCCTACGAGCAGTACTTC - - TRBJ2-7 TRBV19
CASSISGGYVGYTF TGTGCCAGTAGTATTTCGGGGGGCTACGTGGGCTACACCTTC - - TRBJ1-2 TRBV19
CASSLYSTGTDGYTF TGCGCCAGCAGCCTCTACTCAACAGGGACAGATGGCTACACCTTC TRBD1 - TRBJ1-2 TRBV5-1
CSAGTSGRANEQFF TGCAGTGCCGGGACTAGCGGGAGGGCCAATGAGCAGTTCTTC TRBD2 many TRBJ2-1 TRBV20-1
CAIRGGGTQETQYF TGTGCCATCAGAGGCGGGGGCACCCAAGAGACCCAGTACTTC - few TRBJ2-5 TRBV10-3
CSVEPQGQGGEQYF TGCAGCGTTGAACCACAAGGACAGGGAGGCGAGCAGTACTTC TRBD1 few TRBJ2-7 TRBV29-1
CASSQPGVLTF TGTGCCAGCAGCCAACCCGGCGTCCTGACTTTC - many TRBJ2-6 TRBV12-3/TRBV12-4
CASSVDVGQGTGELFF TGTGCCAGCAGCGTAGACGTCGGACAGGGGACCGGGGAGCTGTTTTTT TRBD1 - TRBJ2-2 TRBV9
CASSPSGGGAANEQFF TGTGCCAGCAGCCCCAGTGGGGGGGGGGCCGCCAATGAGCAGTTCTTC - few TRBJ2-1 TRBV9
CASSLAGGNEQFF TGTGCCAGCAGTCTAGCGGGGGGGAATGAGCAGTTCTTC TRBD2 many TRBJ2-1 TRBV5-1